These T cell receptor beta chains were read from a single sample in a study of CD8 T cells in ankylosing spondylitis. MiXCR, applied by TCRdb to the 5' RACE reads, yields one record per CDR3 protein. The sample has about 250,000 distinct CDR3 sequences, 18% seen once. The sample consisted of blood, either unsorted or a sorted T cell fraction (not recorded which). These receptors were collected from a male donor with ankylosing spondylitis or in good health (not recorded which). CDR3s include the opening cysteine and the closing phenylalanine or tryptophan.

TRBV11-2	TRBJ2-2	CASSLVVLAGVSTGELFF
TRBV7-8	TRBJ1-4	CASSLDGRAPHEKLFF
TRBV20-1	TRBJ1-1	CSACGQGTEAFF
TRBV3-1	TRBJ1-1	CASLRAGHTEAFF
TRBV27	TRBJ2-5	CASSLSTGGETQYF
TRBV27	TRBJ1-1	CASRSGGSGAEAFF
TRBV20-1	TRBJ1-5	CSALANQPQHF
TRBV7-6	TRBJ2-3	CASSLARSAVPSSTDTQYF
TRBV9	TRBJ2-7	CASSQGTSGRDPYYEQYF
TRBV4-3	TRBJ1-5	CASSQPLGGEDQPQHF
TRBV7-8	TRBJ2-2	CASSLISGRDTGELFF
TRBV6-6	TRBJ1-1	CASSYSGAEAFF
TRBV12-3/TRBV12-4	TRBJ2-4	CASRNGGEVIQYF
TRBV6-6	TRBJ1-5	CARSLREGQPQHF
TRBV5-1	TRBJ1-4	CASSLVPDSTNEKLFF
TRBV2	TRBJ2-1	CASSDSISSYNEQFF
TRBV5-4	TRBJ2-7	CASSPQGSEQYF
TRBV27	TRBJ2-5	CASSWGRLETQYF
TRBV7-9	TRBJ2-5	CASSSQGGSQETQYF
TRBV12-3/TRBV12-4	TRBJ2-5	CASSLFRVAETQYF
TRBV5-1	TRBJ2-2	CASRGLNTGELFF
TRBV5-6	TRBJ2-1	CASSQGTSGRLRSYNEQFF
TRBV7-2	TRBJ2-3	CASSLARLAGIDTQYF
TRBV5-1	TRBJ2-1	CASTTGYGSRNEQFF
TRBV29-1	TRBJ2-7	CSVEVADLPYEQYF
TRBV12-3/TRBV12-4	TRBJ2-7	CASSLEGRPGAGEQYF
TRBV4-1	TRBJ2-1	CASSPLGLGYNEQFF
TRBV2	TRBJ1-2	CASTAAGLYYGYTF
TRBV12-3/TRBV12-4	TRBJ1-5	CASSLRDQPQHF
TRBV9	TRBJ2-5	CASSETLAGGRETQYF
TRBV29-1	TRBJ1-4	CSVLTGGEEKLFF
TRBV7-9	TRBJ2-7	CASSLGGTYEQYF
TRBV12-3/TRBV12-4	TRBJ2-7	CASSLPGSHHEQYF
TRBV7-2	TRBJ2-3	CASTDLAGGTDTQYF
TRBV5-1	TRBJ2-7	CASSYRQDSYEQYF
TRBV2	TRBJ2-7	CASVGLAGYEQYF
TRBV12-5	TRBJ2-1	CASGLVGLGGDEQFF
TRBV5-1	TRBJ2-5	CASGLGASGTQETQYF
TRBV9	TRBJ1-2	CASSTRLLGGSGYTF
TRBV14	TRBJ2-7	CASSQDFTGVGEQYF
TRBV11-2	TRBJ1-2	CASSAFAGPYNYGYTF
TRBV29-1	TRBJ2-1	CSGVSGRGRNEQFF
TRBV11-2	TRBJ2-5	CASTDYLRGDFQETQYF
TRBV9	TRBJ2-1	CASSVARAIGENSYNEQFF
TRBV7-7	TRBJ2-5	CASSLESESAKTQYF
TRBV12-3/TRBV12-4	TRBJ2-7	CASSYRGGLAGDEQYF
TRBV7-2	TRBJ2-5	CASSLIVGQTQYF
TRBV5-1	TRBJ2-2	CASSASWEGANTGELFF
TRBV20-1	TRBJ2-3	CSASEDLTDTQYF